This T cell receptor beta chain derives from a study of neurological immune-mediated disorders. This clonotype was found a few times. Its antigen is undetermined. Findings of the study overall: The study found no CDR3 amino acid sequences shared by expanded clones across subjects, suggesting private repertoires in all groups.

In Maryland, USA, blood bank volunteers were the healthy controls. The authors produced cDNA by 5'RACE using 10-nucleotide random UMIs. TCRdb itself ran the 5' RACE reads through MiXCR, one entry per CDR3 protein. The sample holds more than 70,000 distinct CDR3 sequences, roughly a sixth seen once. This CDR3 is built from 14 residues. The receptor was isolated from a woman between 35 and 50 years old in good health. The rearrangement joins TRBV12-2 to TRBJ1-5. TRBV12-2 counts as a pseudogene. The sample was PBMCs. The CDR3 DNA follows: TGTGCAAGTCGCTTAGTGGACCGCAATCAGCCCCAGCATTTT. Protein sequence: CASRLVDRNQPQHF.